This T cell receptor (beta chain) stems from a study of cytomegalovirus exposure and HLA in healthy donors. Study results and caveats: Associated with HLA alleles at 0.05 false discovery rate in a later analysis were 16,951 TCR beta sequences. The study had only CMV serostatus as immune exposure information. There were under 200 TCR beta chains listed as cytomegalovirus-associated.

The PCR ran on 60 Vbeta and 13 Jbeta primers. Sequencing used immunoSEQ multiplex PCR; TCRdb keeps in-frame clones, though not all of them. This table holds about 140,000 clones, around 65% found once. CDR3 length: 16 residues. Unmatched junction bases numbered 8, after V lost 2 bases and J lost 5 bases. The germline CDR1 and CDR2 sequences are SGHKS and YYEKEE (reference sequence). Concerning this clone: Its antigen is unknown.

Samples came from healthy bone marrow donors. The gene calls are TRBV5-5 and TRBJ2-2, with TRBD2 matching 8 bases. What was sequenced was PBMCs. The sequence derives from an older woman in good health and CMV-seronegative. The CDR3 DNA reads as TGTGCCAGCAGCTTTTTGACGGGGGGGGTAACCGGGGAGCTGTTTTTT. It is translated as CASSFLTGGVTGELFF.